This T cell receptor beta chain was recorded in a study of blood T cell repertoires in COVID-19. About the study: Researchers got acute and convalescent COVID-19 samples from the United States, Italy and Spain. From T cells, B-cell-depleted T cells, or PBMCs came the material, which was cDNA or gDNA.

There are 15 residues in the CDR3. The germline CDR1 and CDR2 sequences are LNHDA and SQIVND (reference sequence). V dropped 3 bases and J dropped 2; count of bases not matched to a gene: 6. Per the authors' pipeline: Estimated nucleated cell counts came from reference gene primer amplification. Libraries were prepared by immunoSEQ multiplex PCR; TCRdb keeps only in-frame clonotypes and omits some of them. The V and J calls and the clone size are those of that table, but D and trimming were determined from the DNA. Of about 210,000 clones listed, around 91% are singletons. This clone was detected once.

The chain has TRBV19 and TRBJ1-2; 7 nucleotides line up with TRBD1. The sequencing sample was made of peripheral blood. This receptor was taken from a woman in her forties with acute or convalescent COVID-19. As DNA, the CDR3 is TGTGCCAGTAGTATCTGGACAGGTGGAAACTATGGCTACACCTTC. Amino acid sequence: CASSIWTGGNYGYTF. The whole variable domain, filled in from reference TRBV19 and TRBJ1-2, reads DGGITQSPKYLFRKEGQNVTLSCEQNLNHDAMYWYRQDPGQGLRLIYYSQIVNDFQKGDIAEGYSVSREKKESFPLTVTSAQKNPTAFYLCASSIWTGGNYGYTFGSGTRLTVV.